This T cell receptor beta chain came from a study of T cells after yellow fever vaccination. At the level of the study: The SMART-Seq v4 Ultra Low Input method served to prepare the low-cell-number fractions.

UMIs and a universal primer site were added when TCR cDNA was made by 5'RACE template switching. TCRdb independently ran MiXCR on the 5' RACE reads; one entry per CDR3 protein. The sample consists of hundreds of thousands of distinct CDR3 sequences, roughly 12% of them appearing once. CDR3 length: 14 residues. Germline V gives CDR1 SGHTA, CDR2 FQGNSA. The V end lost 5 bases, the J end lost 9 bases, and 17 bases lay between the germline ends. General study findings and limits: High-abundance clonotypes from the bulk population could contaminate FACS-sorted repertoires.

Turning to this clonotype: Antigen unknown.

The material sequenced was PBMCs, taken on the day of the yellow fever booster vaccination. The clonotype originates from a man under 40 who received the YFV17D yellow fever vaccine. This rearrangement joins TRBV7-2 to TRBJ2-4; D is ambiguous. The CDR3 DNA reads TGTGCCAGCAGCCTCCGGAGAGTACCGGCCATTCAGTACTTC. Its translation is CASSLRRVPAIQYF. The full variable domain, with the rest looked up from reference TRBV7-2 and TRBJ2-4, is GAGVSQSPSNKVTEKGKDVELRCDPISGHTALYWYRQSLGQGLEFLIYFQGNSAPDKSGLPSDRFSAERTGGSVSTLTIQRTQQEDSAVYLCASSLRRVPAIQYFGAGTRLSVL.